This T cell receptor (beta chain) stems from a study of blood T cell repertoires in COVID-19. Whole-study context: Both acute and convalescent COVID-19 samples were obtained from the United States, Italy and Spain.

TCRdb keeps only in-frame clones here, not all; method: immunoSEQ multiplex PCR. The table shows some 140,000 clones, with 84% occurring only once. Unmatched junction bases numbered 6, after V lost 0 bases and J lost 3 bases. Germline V gives CDR1 SGHRS, CDR2 YFSETQ. This CDR3 contains 16 residues. Individuals aged roughly 18 to 95 years were recruited from fewer than 25 US areas. Cohort assignment relied on participant-reported clinical history. The V call is TRBV5-1, the J call TRBJ2-1; 7 nucleotides agree with TRBD1. The specimen was PBMCs or T cells enriched from blood (not recorded which). The TCR originated in a man aged 35 to 55 with acute COVID-19. The chain's CDR3 is CASSLGQGNVYNEQFF. Here the CDR3 DNA reads TGCGCCAGCAGCTTGGGACAGGGCAACGTCTACAATGAGCAGTTCTTC. The entire variable domain, with the rest obtained from reference TRBV5-1 and TRBJ2-1, is as follows: KAGVTQTPRYLIKTRGQQVTLSCSPISGHRSVSWYQQTPGQGLQFLFEYFSETQRNKGNFPGRFSGRQFSNSRSEMNVSTLELGDSALYLCASSLGQGNVYNEQFFGPGTRLTVL.